The clone carrying this TCR beta chain appeared once. These data are taken from a study of quantifying T cell responses using KT2 cells. Turning to the study itself: Reverse transcription used primers in the TCR alpha and beta constant regions.

CDR1 SGHNT and CDR2 YYREEE come from the germline V gene (reference sequence). The CDR3 consists of 14 residues. V lost 0 bases and J 2 bases, leaving 5 bases between the germline ends. An oligo carrying a UMI was ligated to the cDNA 3' end. An equimolar mix of RC1.1 and RC1.2 primed the beta chain across TRBC1 and TRBC2. TCRdb recomputed calls from the UMI-ligation and nested PCR reads with MiXCR, one row per CDR3 protein. Counted here are some 41,000 distinct CDR3 sequences, 17% occurring once; the ten biggest clones make up about 40%. This clonotype was sampled from a human donor. The rearrangement uses TRBV5-4 and TRBJ2-2; D gene unclear. The sequenced sample consisted of PBMCs spiked with cells of the T cell clone KT2. The CDR3 bases are TGTGCCAGCAGCTTGGGGGAAAACACCGGGGAGCTGTTTTTT. Translated, it gives CASSLGENTGELFF.